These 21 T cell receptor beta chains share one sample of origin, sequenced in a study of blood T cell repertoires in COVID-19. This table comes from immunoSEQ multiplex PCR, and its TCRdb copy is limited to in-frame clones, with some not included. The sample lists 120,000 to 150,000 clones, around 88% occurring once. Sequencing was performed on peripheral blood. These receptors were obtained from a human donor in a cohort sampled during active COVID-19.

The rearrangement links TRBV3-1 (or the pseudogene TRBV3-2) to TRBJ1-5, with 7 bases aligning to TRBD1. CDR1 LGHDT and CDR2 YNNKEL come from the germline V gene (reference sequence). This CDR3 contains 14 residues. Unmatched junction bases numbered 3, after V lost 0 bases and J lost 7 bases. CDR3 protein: CASSQDRGDQPQHF. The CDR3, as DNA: TGTGCCAGCAGCCAAGACAGGGGGGACCAGCCCCAGCATTTT.

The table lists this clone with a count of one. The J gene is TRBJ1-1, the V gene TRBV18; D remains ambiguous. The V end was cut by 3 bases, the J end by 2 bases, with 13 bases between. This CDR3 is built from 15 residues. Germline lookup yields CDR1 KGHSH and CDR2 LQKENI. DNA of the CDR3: TGTGCCAGCTCACCGGATTCGGGAGCAAACACTGAAGCTTTCTTT. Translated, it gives CASSPDSGANTEAFF.

The chain's CDR3 is CASSYSARLNYGYTF. The DNA of the CDR3 is TGTGCCAGCAGTTACTCGGCTCGACTTAACTATGGCTACACCTTC. The rearrangement uses TRBV6-5 and TRBJ1-2; no definite D call. The germline gives CDR1 MNHEY, CDR2 SVGAGI. The CDR3 has 15 amino acids. Trimming removed 0 bases at V and 1 base at J, with 9 bases between.

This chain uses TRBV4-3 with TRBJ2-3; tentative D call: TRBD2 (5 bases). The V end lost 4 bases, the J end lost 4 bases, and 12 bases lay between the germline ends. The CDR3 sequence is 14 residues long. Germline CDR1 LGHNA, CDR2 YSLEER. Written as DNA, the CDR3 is TGCGCCAGCAGCCGCGACTACTTGGCAGATACGCAGTATTTT. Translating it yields CASSRDYLADTQYF.

CDR3 residues: CASSWDRESSYNSPLHF. CDR3 nucleotide sequence: TGTGCCAGCAGCTGGGACAGGGAGAGCTCCTATAATTCACCCCTCCACTTT. This rearrangement joins TRBV7-9 to TRBJ1-6; 9 nucleotides match TRBD1. Germline V gene lookup returns CDR1 SEHNR and CDR2 FQNEAQ (reference sequence). CDR3 length: 17 amino acids. The ends lost 4 bases at V and 0 bases at J; junction bases unmatched: 4.

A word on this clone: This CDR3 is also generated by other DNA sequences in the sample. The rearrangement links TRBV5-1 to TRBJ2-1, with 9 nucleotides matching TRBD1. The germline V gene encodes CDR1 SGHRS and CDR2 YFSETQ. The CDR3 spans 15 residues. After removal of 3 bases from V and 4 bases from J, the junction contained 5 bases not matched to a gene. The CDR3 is CASSSGQGAYNEQFF. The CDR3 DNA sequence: TGCGCCAGCAGCTCGGGACAGGGAGCTTACAATGAGCAGTTCTTC.

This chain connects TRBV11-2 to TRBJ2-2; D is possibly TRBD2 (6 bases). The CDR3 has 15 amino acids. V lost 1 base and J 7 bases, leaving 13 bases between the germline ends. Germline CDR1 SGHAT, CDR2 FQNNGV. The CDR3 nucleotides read TGTGCCAGCAGCTTAGGCGGGGCCGGCAGCGGGGAGCTGTTTTTT. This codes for CASSLGGAGSGELFF.

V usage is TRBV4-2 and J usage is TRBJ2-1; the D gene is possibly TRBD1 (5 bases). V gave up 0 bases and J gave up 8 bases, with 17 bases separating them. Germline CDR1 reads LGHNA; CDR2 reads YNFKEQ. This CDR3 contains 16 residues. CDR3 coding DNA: TGTGCCAGCAGCCAAGATAGCCAGGGAAGTATCGATGAGCAGTTCTTC. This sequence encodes CASSQDSQGSIDEQFF.

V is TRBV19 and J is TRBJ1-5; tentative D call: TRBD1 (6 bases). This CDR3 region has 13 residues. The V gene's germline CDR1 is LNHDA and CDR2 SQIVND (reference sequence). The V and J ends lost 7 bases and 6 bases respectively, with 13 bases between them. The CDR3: CASTGAGAQPQHF. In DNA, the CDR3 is TGTGCCAGTACAGGGGCGGGCGCTCAGCCCCAGCATTTT.

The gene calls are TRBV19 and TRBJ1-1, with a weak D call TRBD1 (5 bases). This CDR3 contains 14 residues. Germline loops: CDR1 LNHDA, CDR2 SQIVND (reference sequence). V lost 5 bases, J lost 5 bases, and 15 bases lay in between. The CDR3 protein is CASSVRARDTEAFF. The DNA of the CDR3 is TGTGCCAGTAGTGTCAGGGCTCGAGATACTGAAGCTTTCTTT.

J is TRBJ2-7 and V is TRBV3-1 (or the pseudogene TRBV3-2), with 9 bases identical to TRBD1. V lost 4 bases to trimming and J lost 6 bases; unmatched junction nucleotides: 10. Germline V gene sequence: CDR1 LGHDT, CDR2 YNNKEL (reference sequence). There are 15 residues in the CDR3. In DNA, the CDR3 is TGTGCCAGCAGCCCAACCCCCCGGGACAGGGCCGAGCAGTACTTC. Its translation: CASSPTPRDRAEQYF.

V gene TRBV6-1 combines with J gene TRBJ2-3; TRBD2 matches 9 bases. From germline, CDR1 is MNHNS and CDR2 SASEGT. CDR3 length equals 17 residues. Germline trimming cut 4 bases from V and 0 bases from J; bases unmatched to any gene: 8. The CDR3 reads CASSADKTSGSTDTQYF. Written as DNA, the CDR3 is TGTGCCAGCAGTGCCGATAAGACTAGCGGAAGCACAGATACGCAGTATTTT.

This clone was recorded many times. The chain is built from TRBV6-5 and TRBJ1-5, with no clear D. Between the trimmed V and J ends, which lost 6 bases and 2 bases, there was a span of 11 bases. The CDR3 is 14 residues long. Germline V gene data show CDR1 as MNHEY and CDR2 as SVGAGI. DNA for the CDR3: TGTGCCAGCAGCCCGACCGGGGGCAATCAGCCCCAGCATTTT. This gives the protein CASSPTGGNQPQHF.

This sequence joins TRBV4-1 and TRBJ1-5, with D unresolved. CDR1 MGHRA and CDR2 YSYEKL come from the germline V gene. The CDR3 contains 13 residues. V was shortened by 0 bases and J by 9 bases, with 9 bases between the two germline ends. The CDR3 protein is CASSQEAGPPQHF. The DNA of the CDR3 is TGCGCCAGCAGCCAAGAAGCAGGTCCGCCCCAGCATTTT.

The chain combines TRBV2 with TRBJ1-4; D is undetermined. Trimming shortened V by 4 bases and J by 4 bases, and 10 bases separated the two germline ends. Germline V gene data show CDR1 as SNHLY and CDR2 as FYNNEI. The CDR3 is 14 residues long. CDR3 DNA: TGTGCCAGCAGTGGTAGTTTAATTAATGAAAAACTGTTTTTT. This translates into CASSGSLINEKLFF. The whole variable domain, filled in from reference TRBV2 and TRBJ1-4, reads EPEVTQTPSHQVTQMGQEVILRCVPISNHLYFYWYRQILGQKVEFLVSFYNNEISEKSEIFDDQFSVERPDGSNFTLKIRSTKLEDSAMYFCASSGSLINEKLFFGSGTQLSVL.

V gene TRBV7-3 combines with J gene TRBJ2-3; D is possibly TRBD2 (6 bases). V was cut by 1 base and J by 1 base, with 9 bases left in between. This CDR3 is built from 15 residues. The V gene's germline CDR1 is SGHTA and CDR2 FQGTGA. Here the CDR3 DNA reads TGTGCCAGCAGCTTAAACGGGGGAGGCACAGATACGCAGTATTTT. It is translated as CASSLNGGGTDTQYF.

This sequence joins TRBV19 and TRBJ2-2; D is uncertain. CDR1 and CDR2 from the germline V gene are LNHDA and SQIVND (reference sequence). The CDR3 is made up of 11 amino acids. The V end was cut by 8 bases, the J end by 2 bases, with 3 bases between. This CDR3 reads CASLNTGELFF. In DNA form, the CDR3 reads TGTGCCAGTCTCAACACCGGGGAGCTGTTTTTT.

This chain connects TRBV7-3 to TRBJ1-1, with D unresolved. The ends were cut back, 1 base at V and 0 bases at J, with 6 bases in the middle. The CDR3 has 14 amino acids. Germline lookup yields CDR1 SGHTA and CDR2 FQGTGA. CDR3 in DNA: TGTGCCAGCAGCTTAATGCCAGTGAACACTGAAGCTTTCTTT. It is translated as CASSLMPVNTEAFF.

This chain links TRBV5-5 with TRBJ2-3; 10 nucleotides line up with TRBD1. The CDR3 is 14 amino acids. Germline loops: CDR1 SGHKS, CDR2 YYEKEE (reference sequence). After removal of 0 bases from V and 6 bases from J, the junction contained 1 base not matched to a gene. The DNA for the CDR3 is TGTGCCAGCAGCTTGGGACAGGGGGCGGATACGCAGTATTTT. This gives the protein CASSLGQGADTQYF.

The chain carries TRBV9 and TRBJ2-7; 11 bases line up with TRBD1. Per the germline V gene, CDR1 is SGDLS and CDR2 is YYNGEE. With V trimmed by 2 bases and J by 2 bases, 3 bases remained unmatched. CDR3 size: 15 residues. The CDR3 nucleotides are TGTGCCAGCAGCGTCTCGGGACAGGGGGCCTACGAGCAGTACTTC. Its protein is CASSVSGQGAYEQYF.

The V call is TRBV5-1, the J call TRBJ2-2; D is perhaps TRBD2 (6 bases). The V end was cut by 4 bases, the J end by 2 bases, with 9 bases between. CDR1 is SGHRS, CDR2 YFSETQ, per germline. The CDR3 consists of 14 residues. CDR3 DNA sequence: TGCGCCAGCAGCGCGGACTACAACACCGGGGAGCTGTTTTTT. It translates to CASSADYNTGELFF.